This paragraph covers one T cell receptor (beta chain) sequence. This CDR3 has 15 amino acids. Germline CDR1 reads SQVTM; CDR2 reads ANQGSEA. V was pared by 0 bases and J by 0 bases, with 10 bases between. The sample originates from a study of control samples from healthy donors and cancer patients. Sequencing used immunoSEQ multiplex PCR; TCRdb keeps in-frame clones, though not all of them. In the table there are under 150,000 clones, about nine tenths of which are singletons. Specimen: blood. This sequence joins TRBV29-1 and TRBJ2-3; weak D call: TRBD2 (5 bases). This clonotype originated in a middle-aged man in good health. The CDR3 DNA sequence: TGCAGCGTTGAAGATGTGCCGGGGAGCACAGATACGCAGTATTTT. Residues: CSVEDVPGSTDTQYF.